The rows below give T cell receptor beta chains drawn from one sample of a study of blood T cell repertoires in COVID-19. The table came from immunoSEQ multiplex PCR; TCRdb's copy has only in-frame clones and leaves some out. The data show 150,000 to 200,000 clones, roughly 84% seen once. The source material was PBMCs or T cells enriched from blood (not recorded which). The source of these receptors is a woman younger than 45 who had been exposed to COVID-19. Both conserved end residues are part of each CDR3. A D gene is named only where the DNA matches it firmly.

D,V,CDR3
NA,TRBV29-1,CSVGEGRASYEQYF
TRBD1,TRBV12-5,CASGLVLSGGSSGNTIYF
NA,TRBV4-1,CASSQDKESEAFF
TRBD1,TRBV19,CASSDPGQLTTEAFF
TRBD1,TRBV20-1,CSASIPTGGLEKLFF
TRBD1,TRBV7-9,CASSLEHRGLSYEQYF
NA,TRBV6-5,CASRGLAYEQYF
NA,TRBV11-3,CASSLSRGADTQYF
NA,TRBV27,CASIGGGDEQFF
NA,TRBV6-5,CAVRLRETQYF
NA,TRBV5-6,CASSLTVQETQYF
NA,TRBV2,CASNSGAANQPQHF
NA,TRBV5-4,CASSVPGQDTGELFF
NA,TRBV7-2,CASSLGGDRNQPQHF
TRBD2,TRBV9,CASSVEGTSGRRTDTQYF
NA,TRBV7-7,CASSPIESGELFF
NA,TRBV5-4,CASNDPGGRNTEAFF
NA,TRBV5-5,CASSAGQYKNIQYF
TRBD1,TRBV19,CATQTDRADNSPLHF
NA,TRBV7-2,CAHRETGTANYGYTF
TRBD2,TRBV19,CASSTLLAGDYNEQFF
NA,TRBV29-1,CSVNGGAFF
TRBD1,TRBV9,CASSDTLTGAQDGYTF
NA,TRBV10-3,CAAKGVEENEQYF
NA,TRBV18,CASSPPGSLTLYEQYF
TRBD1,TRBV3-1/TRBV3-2,CASSQVGTVPFF
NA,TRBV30,CAWSSRGGNIQYF
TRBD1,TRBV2,CASILQGASGNTIYF
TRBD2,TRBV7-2,CASSFSAGFYEQYF
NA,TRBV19,CASSIPRQFLGAITEAFF
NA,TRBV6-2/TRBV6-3,CASSYGGTQHF
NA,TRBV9,CASSISGSLNTEAFF
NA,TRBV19,CASHKTGVNQPQHF
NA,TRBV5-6,CASSWVRGETQYF
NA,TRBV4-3,CASSQNAGGDNEQFF
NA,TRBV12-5,CASAPGGGAFF
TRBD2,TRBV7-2,CASSLGLAGVDGELFF
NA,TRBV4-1,CASSQEWTASRAQHF
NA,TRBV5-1,CASSFSETQYF
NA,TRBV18,CASSPPGGTATDTQYF
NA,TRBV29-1,CSVEVGAIMGSYEQYF
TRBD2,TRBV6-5,CASGDLAGGQYEQYF
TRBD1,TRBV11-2,CASSPVAGTGDETQYF
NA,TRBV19,CASSIAREANTEAFF
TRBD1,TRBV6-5,CASSLGTGSFNEQFF
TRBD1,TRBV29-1,CSVGQGNQPQHF
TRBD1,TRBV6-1,CASLGTGGTDTQYF
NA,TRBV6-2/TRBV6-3,CASSRDTENSPLHF
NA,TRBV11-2,CASSLNLPGEQPQHF
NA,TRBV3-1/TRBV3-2,CASSAGWADEQFF
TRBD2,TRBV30,CAWSQYPLAGGKYEQYF
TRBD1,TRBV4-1,CASSQRTGGGLELFF
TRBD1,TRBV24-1,CATSPQGDTGELFF
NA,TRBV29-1,CSVVVSTEAFF
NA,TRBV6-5,CASSPEGFTGELFF